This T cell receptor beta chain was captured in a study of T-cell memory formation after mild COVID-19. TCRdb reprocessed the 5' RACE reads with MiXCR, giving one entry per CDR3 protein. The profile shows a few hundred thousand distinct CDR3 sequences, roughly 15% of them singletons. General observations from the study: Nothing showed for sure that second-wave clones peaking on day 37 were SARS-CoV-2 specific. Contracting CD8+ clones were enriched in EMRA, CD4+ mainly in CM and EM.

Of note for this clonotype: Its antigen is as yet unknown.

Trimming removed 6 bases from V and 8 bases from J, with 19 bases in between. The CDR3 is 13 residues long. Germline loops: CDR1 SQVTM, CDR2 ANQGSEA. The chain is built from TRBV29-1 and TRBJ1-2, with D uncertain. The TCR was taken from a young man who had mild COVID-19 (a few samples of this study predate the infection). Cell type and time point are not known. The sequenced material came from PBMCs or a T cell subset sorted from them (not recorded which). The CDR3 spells CSVGTRDQGGYTF. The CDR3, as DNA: TGCAGCGTCGGAACCCGGGATCAAGGGGGCTACACCTTC.